This T cell receptor (beta chain) was sequenced in a study of shared clonotypes between healthy human individuals. The CDR3 totals 11 residues. V was shortened by 3 bases and J by 7 bases, with 6 bases between the two germline ends. Germline V gene lookup returns CDR1 GTSNPN and CDR2 SVGIG (reference sequence). The count of this clone is one. The data were produced by immunoSEQ multiplex PCR, yet TCRdb's version contains in-frame clones alone and is incomplete. This table holds a few million clones, more than 90% found once. The sequenced sample was naive CD4+ T cells sorted from blood. The subset was: CD45RA+ positively selected. The sequence derives from a man between 18 and 35 years old in good health. V is TRBV30 and J is TRBJ2-2; D is possibly TRBD2 (5 bases). The CDR3 DNA reads as TGTGCCTGGAGGGCGGGCGGGGAGCTGTTTTTT. Translated, it gives CAWRAGGELFF.